These 18 T cell receptor beta chains were all obtained from the same sample, sequenced in a study of tissue T cells after allogeneic stem cell transplantation (dated by TCRdb to between 2021 and 2024). Taken with the paper, the label for time point translates to: mouse harvest day 7 after allogeneic transplant. Each mouse graft, delivered by tail vein injection, combined 10^6 splenic CD5+ T cells with 10^7 T-cell-depleted bone marrow cells. Libraries were built with the immunoSEQ multiplex PCR assay. TCRdb carries this immuneACCESS record with in-frame sequences only. Its versions omit some clonotypes, under half of them owing to an unresolved V gene in the studies checked, with the rest unexplained. Here the sample has several thousand clones; roughly half occur a single time. 7.8% of the sample belongs to the ten largest clones. The sample was gut tissue. Receptors were obtained from a female BALB/c mouse given C57BL/6 T cells with graft-versus-host disease after an allogeneic hematopoietic cell transplant.

This clone was seen a few times. Gene and germline names: mouse. The CDR3 end falls 1 residue outside the read, so it is completed with the germline J gene. This chain joins TRBV3 and TRBJ1-2; D may be TRBD1 (5 bases). V was shortened by 5 bases and J by 1 base, with 8 bases between the two germline ends. CDR1 and CDR2 from the germline V gene are SNHLY and FYNGKV (reference sequence). The CDR3 has 13 amino acids. The CDR3 reads CASSPTGNSDYTF. The DNA read from the CDR3 is TGTGCCAGCAGCCCAACAGGAAACTCCGACTACACC.

Worth noting for this clone: Gene names denote mouse genes. The observed sequence ends 1 residue before the CDR3 terminus, with the missing tail filled in from the germline J gene. The chain has TRBV19 and TRBJ2-3; perhaps TRBD1 as D (6 bases). This CDR3 region has 15 residues. V lost 2 bases and J lost 0, with 10 bases in between. CDR1 is FNHDT and CDR2 is SITEND in the germline V gene (reference sequence). The covered CDR3 bases are TGTGCCAGCAGTATCCCAGGGGCTAGTGCAGAAACGCTGTAT. Residues: CASSIPGASAETLY. The entire CDR3 is CASSIPGASAETLYF.

In its sample, this clone was seen a few times. The germline and genes are mouse ones. The missing CDR3 end, 1 residue past where the read stops, is filled in from the germline J gene. The chain recombines TRBV12-1 with TRBJ1-2, with D unclear. Between the trimmed V and J ends, which lost 0 bases and 6 bases, there was a span of 7 bases. Per germline, CDR1 SGHSN and CDR2 HYEKVE. The CDR3 runs 12 residues. The CDR3 DNA, read in part, is TGTGCCAGCTCTCTCCAAAGACCCGACTACACC. Encoded protein: CASSLQRPDYT. The entire CDR3 protein reads CASSLQRPDYTF. Full variable domain (missing parts from reference TRBV12-1 and TRBJ1-2): DSGVVQSPRHIIKEKGGRSVLTCIPISGHSNVVWYQQTLGKELKFLIQHYEKVERDKGFLPSRFSVQQFDDYHSEMNMSALELEDSAMYFCASSLQRPDYTFGSGTRLLVI.

With respect to this clone: Each gene name is a mouse one. The read terminates 1 residue before the CDR3 end, so the remaining end is supplied by the germline J gene. The chain recombines TRBV26 with TRBJ1-4; 7 nucleotides line up with TRBD1. The germline V gene encodes CDR1 KGHPV and CDR2 FQNQEV (reference sequence). V lost 6 bases and J lost 5; bases outside the gene matches: 3. The length of the CDR3 is 13 residues. CDR3 bases read: TGTGCCAGCAGCCTGACAGGGAACGAAAGATTATTT. Protein product: CASSLTGNERLF. The whole CDR3 protein reads CASSLTGNERLFF.

This clone was observed a handful of times. Each gene name is a mouse one. The sequence runs out 1 residue before the end of the CDR3; the remainder is reconstructed from the germline J gene. The chain is built from TRBV13-1 and TRBJ2-1, with a weak D call TRBD1 (5 bases). V lost 1 base, J lost 7 bases, and 12 bases lay in between. Looked up from germline, CDR1 is NSHNY and CDR2 is SYGAGN. This CDR3 comprises 14 residues. The CDR3 bases that were read are TGTGCCAGCAGTGATCTCCAGGGCGTGGCTGAGCAGTTC. It is translated as CASSDLQGVAEQF. The full CDR3 sequence reads CASSDLQGVAEQFF.

On this clone: Mouse names are used for the genes. The read ends 1 residue before the CDR3 terminus; that terminus is restored from the germline J gene. The chain couples TRBV13-2 to TRBJ2-5; D not certain. Germline V lookup: CDR1 NNHNN, CDR2 SYGAGS (reference sequence). The CDR3 length is 11 residues. V lost 3 bases, J lost 4 bases, and 3 bases lay in between. CDR3 DNA, as far as it was read: TGTGCCAGCGGTGTGAAAGACACCCAGTAC. The encoded protein is CASGVKDTQY. The whole CDR3 sequence is CASGVKDTQYF.

Relative to its sample, this clone is medium-sized. Gene names and germline match the mouse. Read sequence stops 1 residue before the CDR3 end, and the germline J gene provides the missing end. This chain joins TRBV14 and TRBJ2-1; D is undetermined. V was cut by 4 bases and J by 0 bases, with 5 bases left in between. Germline CDR1 and CDR2: SGHDT and FRDEAV. This CDR3 comprises 13 residues. CDR3 DNA, as far as it was read: TGTGCCAGCAGTCCAATTAACTATGCTGAGCAGTTC. It is translated as CASSPINYAEQF. The CDR3 in full is CASSPINYAEQFF.

This clone was detected a few times. Here the gene names and germline are mouse. The read ends 1 residue before the CDR3 terminus; that terminus is restored from the germline J gene. V usage is TRBV26 and J usage is TRBJ1-3, with D unclear. Germline V gene data show CDR1 as KGHPV and CDR2 as FQNQEV (reference sequence). The germline V and J ends were trimmed by 2 bases and 0 bases, with 8 bases remaining between them. The CDR3 is made up of 15 amino acids. CDR3 loop: CASSLGEYSGNTLYF. The CDR3 bases that were read are TGTGCCAGCAGTCTGGGGGAATATTCTGGAAATACGCTCTAT.

A note on this clone: The junction departs from the called germline gene at one end, perhaps through a read error. Germline and genes: mouse. Coverage ceases 1 residue before the CDR3 finishes, and the germline J gene fills in the end. V usage is TRBV1 and J usage is TRBJ1-1; D not certain. The CDR3 covers 13 residues. Germline V lookup: CDR1 NSQYPW, CDR2 LRSPGD (reference sequence). Partial CDR3 DNA: TGCACCTGCAGTGCAGATAGAAACATAGAAGTCTTC. This encodes CTCSADRNIEVF. The CDR3 as a whole reads CTCSADRNIEVFF.

Turning to this clone: Gene names denote mouse genes. The missing CDR3 end, 1 residue past where the read stops, is filled in from the germline J gene. The V and J genes are TRBV31 and TRBJ2-5, with 7 bases fitting TRBD2. The length of the CDR3 is 13 residues. Germline CDR1 GKSSPN, CDR2 SITVG. The V and J ends lost 3 bases and 6 bases, in that order; junction bases with no gene match: 6. CDR3 DNA, as far as it was read: TGTGCCTGGAGCCCAGGGACTGAGGACACCCAGTAC. It encodes CAWSPGTEDTQY. The whole CDR3 reads CAWSPGTEDTQYF.

In this sample, this clone turned up once. Gene names are mouse gene names. Read coverage stops 1 residue before the CDR3 terminus; the germline J gene supplies the remainder. The V call is TRBV16, the J call TRBJ1-1; 12 positions agree with TRBD1. The J segment lost 8 bases and the V segment lost 2 bases, leaving 6 bases of the junction unmatched. The CDR3 is 15 residues long. CDR1 is SGHSA and CDR2 is FRNQAP in the germline V gene. Partial CDR3 DNA: TGTGCAAGCAGCTTATCCGGGACAGGGGGCGCGGAAGTCTTC. As protein: CASSLSGTGGAEVF. The whole CDR3 region reads CASSLSGTGGAEVFF.

By its share, this clone is medium-sized. The gene names given are mouse names. The read comes to an end 1 residue before the CDR3 does, leaving the germline J gene to fill in the end. J is TRBJ2-5 and V is TRBV26; D is perhaps TRBD1 (6 bases). CDR1 is KGHPV, CDR2 FQNQEV, per germline (reference sequence). Trimming took 6 bases from V and 3 from J, leaving 13 bases between them. The CDR3 contains 14 residues. The CDR3 spells CASSLQGGQDTQYF. The sequenced part of the CDR3 DNA is TGTGCCAGCAGCCTACAGGGTGGGCAAGACACCCAGTAC.

The sample holds one count of this clone. Gene names are the mouse ones. CDR3 region: CASGERGMDTGQLYF. The sequenced CDR3 bases are TGTGCCAGCGGTGAGAGGGGGATGGACACCGGGCAGCTCTAC. The chain has TRBV13-2 and TRBJ2-2; tentative D call: TRBD1 (6 bases). With the read ending 1 residue before the CDR3 end, the germline J gene is used to fill in that end. The CDR3 is 15 amino acids. Per the germline V gene, CDR1 is NNHNN and CDR2 is SYGAGS (reference sequence). V lost 2 bases, J lost 3 bases, and 11 bases lay in between.

This clone was detected only a few times. The gene names here belong to mouse. The read terminates 1 residue before the CDR3 end, so the remaining end is supplied by the germline J gene. The chain links TRBV26 to TRBJ2-4; 10 positions agree with TRBD2. Germline CDR1 reads KGHPV; CDR2 reads FQNQEV (reference sequence). The CDR3 loop spans 14 amino acids. J gave up 5 bases and V 6 bases, and 5 bases lay outside the gene matches. CDR3 bases read: TGTGCCAGCAGATTACTGGGGGGGGGAAACACCTTGTAC. Translation: CASRLLGGGNTLY. The full-length CDR3 reads as CASRLLGGGNTLYF.

This clone has more than one count but fewer than ten. Germline and genes: mouse. Coverage ceases 1 residue before the CDR3 finishes, and the germline J gene fills in the end. This chain connects TRBV16 to TRBJ1-4; 8 bases agree with TRBD1. V was clipped by 3 bases and J by 7 bases; unmatched bases: 4. The CDR3 covers 14 residues. Germline CDR1 and CDR2: SGHSA and FRNQAP. The CDR3 protein is CASSFSTGVERLFF. The CDR3 DNA, read in part, is TGTGCAAGCAGCTTCTCGACAGGGGTCGAAAGATTATTT. Full variable domain (rest looked up from reference TRBV16 and TRBJ1-4): NAGVIQTPRHKVTGKGQEATLWCEPISGHSAVFWYRQTIVQGLEFLTYFRNQAPIDDSGMPKERFSAQMPNQSHSTLKIQSTQPQDSAVYLCASSFSTGVERLFFGHGTKLSVL.

As for this clone: Mouse germline and gene names are used. The read stops 1 residue short of the end of the CDR3; the missing end is completed from the germline J gene. The V gene is TRBV26, the J gene TRBJ2-7, with D perhaps TRBD1 (7 bases). Trimming cost V 4 bases and J 3 bases, with 10 bases left between them. Germline V gene data show CDR1 as KGHPV and CDR2 as FQNQEV (reference sequence). CDR3 length equals 13 residues. The CDR3 protein is CASSRQGGYEQYF. Incomplete CDR3 DNA: TGTGCCAGCAGTCGGCAGGGGGGCTATGAACAGTAC.

Note on this clone: Germline and genes: mouse. CDR3 DNA, as far as it was read: TGTGCTAGCAGTAGTCGGGACTGGGGGAACTATGCTGAGCAGTTC. Translation gives CASSSRDWGNYAEQF. The whole CDR3 protein is CASSSRDWGNYAEQFF. The V call is TRBV17, the J call TRBJ2-1, with TRBD2 matching 11 bases. From the germline J gene comes the end of the CDR3, since the read stops 1 residue before it. The CDR3 consists of 16 residues. With V trimmed by 3 bases and J by 1 base, 2 bases remained unmatched. Looked up from germline, CDR1 is MNHDT and CDR2 is YYDKIL.

Worth noting for this clone: Gene labels here are mouse ones. The read ends 1 residue shy of where the CDR3 ends; the end is completed using the germline J gene. Other DNA sequences in this specimen translate into the identical CDR3. The V call is TRBV26, the J call TRBJ2-7; the D is unclear. The CDR3 is 12 amino acids. Per the germline V gene, CDR1 is KGHPV and CDR2 is FQNQEV (reference sequence). Between the trimmed V and J ends, which lost 0 bases and 4 bases, there was a span of 4 bases. The CDR3 loop is CASSLSGYEQYF. CDR3 DNA (partial): TGTGCCAGCAGTCTGTCTGGGTATGAACAGTAC.